This T cell receptor (beta chain) was found in a study of blood T cell repertoires in COVID-19. Study as a whole: Samples representing acute and convalescent COVID-19 were sourced from the United States, Italy and Spain. PBMCs, B-cell-depleted T cells, or T cells provided the cDNA or gDNA that made up the material.

Per the study methods: How many nucleated cells were present was estimated from reference gene primer amplification. Profiled with immunoSEQ multiplex PCR; TCRdb holds only in-frame clones, not every one. D and trimming come from the DNA, and the V and J calls and clone size come from that table. The table includes 300,000 to 450,000 clones, over 75% detected once. It was during active infection that Seattle patients were enrolled and then longitudinally followed. V was pared by 0 bases and J by 3 bases, with 5 bases of the junction left unmatched. This CDR3 has 15 amino acids. Germline V gives CDR1 SGHVS, CDR2 FNYEAQ.

V and J are TRBV7-6 and TRBJ2-7, with TRBD1 matching 7 bases. Sequenced: peripheral blood. The source of this sequence is a woman aged 55-75 years with COVID-19, enrolled during active disease. CDR3 DNA sequence: TGTGCCAGCAGCTTAGCGACAGGGAGTGTCTACGAGCAGTACTTC. Protein sequence: CASSLATGSVYEQYF.